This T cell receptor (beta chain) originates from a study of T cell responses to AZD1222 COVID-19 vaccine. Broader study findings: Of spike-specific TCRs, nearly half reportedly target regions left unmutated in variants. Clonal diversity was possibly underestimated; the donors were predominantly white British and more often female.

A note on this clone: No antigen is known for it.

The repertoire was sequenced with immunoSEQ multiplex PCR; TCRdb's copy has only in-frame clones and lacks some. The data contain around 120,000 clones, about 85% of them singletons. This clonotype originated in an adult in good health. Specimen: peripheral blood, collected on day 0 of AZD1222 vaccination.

CDR3 loop: CASSQGLVGSYEQFF. DNA of the CDR3: TGTGCCAGCAGCCAGGGACTAGTGGGTTCCTATGAGCAGTTCTTC. The chain combines TRBV5-8 with TRBJ2-1; 8 bases fit TRBD2. CDR1 is SGHTS, CDR2 YDEGEE, per germline. The CDR3 spans 15 residues. Germline trimming cut 4 bases from V and 8 bases from J; bases unmatched to any gene: 11.